The following is a T cell receptor beta chain sequence with its context. This clone was seen once. What antigen it recognizes has not been identified. Base quality data are lacking; no much larger clone is found one base away. These data come from a study of blood T cell repertoires in COVID-19 (dated by TCRdb to the early 2020s). Concerning the study at large: The collaborator samples originated in the United States, Italy and Spain and spanned the acute and convalescent phases of COVID-19. The material from the prospective study consisted of cDNA or gDNA derived from T cells, B-cell-depleted T cells, or PBMCs. Subjects who had been exposed to COVID-19, were actively infected with it, or had recovered from it provided the deeply sampled blood TCRbeta repertoires that made up the dataset. The repertoires were made available in a free public database intended to serve as a resource for research on the immune response to SARS-CoV-2. The samples were drawn from the first 160 participants of the ongoing ImmuneRACE study and from over a thousand subjects provided by 6 global collaborators. Sample metadata almost always included a de-identified subject ID, COVID-19 status, age in years and sex. HLA class I and class II types, where available, came from metadata supplied by the sample provider rather than from assay-based typing. Study-wide findings and limitations: The quantity of clinical and demographic metadata differed by source and by participant and was supplied without curation.

TCRbeta CDR3 regions were amplified from genomic DNA by means of the immunoSEQ Assay, a bias-controlled multiplex PCR. The study's own analysis went as follows. Nucleated cell counts per sample were estimated from amplification of reference gene primers within the assay. Sequence reads were collapsed and filtered to measure the absolute abundance of every unique TCRbeta CDR3 rearrangement. For each sample, productive Simpson clonality was calculated as the square root of Simpson's diversity index across productive rearrangements. Imported from immuneACCESS, the table was reduced by TCRdb to in-frame sequences with V and J called. These copies leave out some clones; in studies compared against another copy, an unresolved V gene accounts for under half, and the cause of the remainder is not known. That table is the source of V, J and clone size, and D and trimming were worked out from the DNA. This sample lists tens of thousands of clones; about 80% were detected once. The ten largest clones add up to about 18% of the sample.

The junction shows trimming of 3 bases on V and 4 bases on J, and the gene matches do not reach 6 bases of it. Taken from the germline V gene, the CDR1 and CDR2 loops are LGHNA and YSLEER. The CDR3 numbers 15 residues from cysteine through phenylalanine. Left in the record is the CDR3 DNA by itself, 45 bases read in frame from the first base. Samples from volunteer blood donors who had recovered from COVID-19 were contributed by a second Seattle source. The collaborating institutions used their own protocols to collect whole blood in K2EDTA tubes. For TCRbeta analysis, collaborators shipped samples as frozen whole blood, isolated PBMCs, or DNA extracted from either of those sample types.

The V and J segments used are TRBV4-3 and TRBJ2-3; 8 nucleotides in the junction match TRBD2. Sequenced input: peripheral blood. The receptor was derived from a man in his sixties or seventies who had recovered from COVID-19. The sequenced DNA is TGCGCCAGCAGCCAGGACGGGAGGGGCGCAGATACGCAGTATTTT. Its protein reads: CASSQDGRGADTQYF.